This TCR beta chain emerged from a study of CD8+ T cells in alopecia areata. About the research overall: The drug, oral tofacitinib, was given to treated patients at 5 to 10 mg twice daily.

V lost 1 base and J lost 0, with 7 bases in between. The CDR3 has 14 amino acids. Germline values: CDR1 SGHTA, CDR2 FQGNSA. cDNA serving as the sequencing template came from extracted, reverse transcribed RNA. Measured with immunoSEQ multiplex PCR; TCRdb has only the in-frame clones, and not every one. The sample consists of 100,000 to 150,000 clones, about 46% of them appearing once. Researchers gathered lesional scalp punch biopsies and peripheral blood from patients with alopecia areata. Regarding the study as a whole: Patients displayed less clarity in TCR sharing than mice, a finding possibly related to HLA.

This clone was seen a handful of times. As yet, its antigen is unknown. This chain links TRBV7-2 with TRBJ2-7; D remains unclear. Sequenced material: CD8+ T cells sorted from blood, taken at week 0. The sequence was obtained from a human donor with alopecia areata. Here the CDR3 reads CASSLVSSSYEQYF. The CDR3 bases are TGTGCCAGCAGCTTAGTCTCCAGCTCCTACGAGCAGTACTTC.